Described below is a single T cell receptor beta chain sequence and its context. Its antigen is undetermined. The data are from a study of shared clonotypes between healthy human individuals. Overall study: Participating donors consisted of a couple of women and a few men aged 18 to 49. CD4 naive and memory got three plates each, CD8 naive two, CD8 memory one.

The assay was run at deep level. This table comes from immunoSEQ multiplex PCR, and its TCRdb copy is limited to in-frame clones, with some not included. The sample records some 1.1 million clones, 77% being singletons. The germline gives CDR1 SGHRS, CDR2 YFSETQ. This CDR3 is built from 15 residues. Unmatched junction bases numbered 4, after V lost 4 bases and J lost 0 bases. Findings of the study overall: Memory subsets generally showed smaller estimated richness than naive subsets did.

Material for sequencing was memory CD4+ T cells from PBMCs. Subset here: CD45RA-negative fraction. The receptor was derived from a man younger than 35 in good health. Some clones in this sample may be carry-over from other donors' samples. The chain uses TRBV5-1 and TRBJ1-5; 7 nucleotides match TRBD1. Here the CDR3 reads CASSRGTDSNQPQHF. The CDR3 DNA reads as TGCGCCAGCAGCCGGGGGACAGATAGCAATCAGCCCCAGCATTTT.